The 2 T cell receptor beta chains in this list originate from one sample, sequenced in a study of blood T cell repertoires in COVID-19 (dated by TCRdb to about 2020). Library generation was performed with the immunoSEQ multiplex PCR assay. This is the immuneACCESS table as TCRdb keeps it, with only in-frame sequences that have V and J called. A part of the clones is gone; compared with another copy, unresolved V genes explain less than half, and the rest is unexplained. For this sample the table gives roughly 180,000 clones, of which 81% were detected only once. 9.5% to 12% of the sample rests with the top ten. The specimen sequenced was peripheral blood. These receptors were collected from a woman in her forties with COVID-19, enrolled during active disease.

The chain couples TRBV7-3 to TRBJ2-1; TRBD1 matches 8 bases. Germline V gives CDR1 SGHTA, CDR2 FQGTGA. Germline trimming cut 2 bases from V and 8 bases from J; bases unmatched to any gene: 8. The CDR3 spans 15 residues. CDR3: CASSLAGQAFHEQFF. The CDR3 region has the DNA TGTGCCAGCAGCTTAGCGGGACAGGCTTTCCATGAGCAGTTCTTC.

The CDR3 DNA reads TGTGCCATCAACCCCAGGGGAGCTAACTATGGCTACACCTTC. It translates to CAINPRGANYGYTF. The V and J genes are TRBV10-3 and TRBJ1-2, with D maybe TRBD1 (6 bases). The CDR3 contains 14 residues. The V end was cut by 7 bases, the J end by 0 bases, with 12 bases between. Germline CDR1 and CDR2: ENHRY and SYGVKD.